A selection of T cell receptor beta chains follows, all from one sample in a study of PD-1 blockade in mismatch repair-deficient tumors. The assay was immunoSEQ multiplex PCR, and TCRdb's table has in-frame clones only and misses some. The sample includes tens of thousands of clones, 78% of them seen just once. This specimen was peripheral blood, taken 4 weeks after starting pembrolizumab. The receptors were gathered from an adult with mismatch repair-deficient cancer. Each CDR3 is given without its conserved first and last residue. Fields, in order: V gene, D gene, J gene, CDR3 protein. A D gene is named only where the DNA matches it firmly.

v_gene: TRBV5-1
d_gene: NA
j_gene: TRBJ2-7
CDR3aa: ASSLTDTLRTYEQY

v_gene: TRBV6-1
d_gene: TRBD2
j_gene: TRBJ2-7
CDR3aa: ASSEGQGTSGILRGEQY

v_gene: TRBV6-1
d_gene: NA
j_gene: TRBJ1-1
CDR3aa: ATTLMNTEAF

v_gene: TRBV7-3
d_gene: TRBD1
j_gene: TRBJ1-2
CDR3aa: ASSRTGEGGYT

v_gene: TRBV7-2
d_gene: TRBD1
j_gene: TRBJ2-1
CDR3aa: ASSSGQGTYNEQF

v_gene: TRBV2
d_gene: TRBD2
j_gene: TRBJ2-4
CDR3aa: ASSLPGGSDIQY

v_gene: TRBV6-4
d_gene: NA
j_gene: TRBJ2-7
CDR3aa: ASSELAGPYEQY

v_gene: TRBV28
d_gene: TRBD1
j_gene: TRBJ1-2
CDR3aa: ASSLYHRGQAYGYT

v_gene: TRBV6-4
d_gene: NA
j_gene: TRBJ1-1
CDR3aa: ASSPEENTEAF

v_gene: TRBV7-9
d_gene: NA
j_gene: TRBJ1-1
CDR3aa: ASSLVQGMNTEAF

v_gene: TRBV6-1
d_gene: TRBD2
j_gene: TRBJ2-7
CDR3aa: ATSSGRGYEQY

v_gene: TRBV27
d_gene: TRBD1
j_gene: TRBJ1-1
CDR3aa: ASSSRQGRDTEAF

v_gene: TRBV19
d_gene: NA
j_gene: TRBJ2-7
CDR3aa: ASSEQGRNYEQY

v_gene: TRBV7-3
d_gene: NA
j_gene: TRBJ2-5
CDR3aa: ASSPMGGRIQETQY

v_gene: TRBV11-1
d_gene: NA
j_gene: TRBJ2-3
CDR3aa: ASSLAQPADTQY

v_gene: TRBV7-9
d_gene: TRBD2
j_gene: TRBJ2-1
CDR3aa: ASSLLVLAEDSSYNEQF

v_gene: TRBV7-8
d_gene: NA
j_gene: TRBJ2-3
CDR3aa: ASSYKGLHTDTQY

v_gene: TRBV7-8
d_gene: NA
j_gene: TRBJ2-7
CDR3aa: ASSWAPAESSYEQY

v_gene: TRBV27
d_gene: NA
j_gene: TRBJ2-7
CDR3aa: ASSLRGIDEQY

v_gene: TRBV29-1
d_gene: NA
j_gene: TRBJ1-1
CDR3aa: SVRDIEAF